This entry concerns a single TCR beta chain. The entry originates in a study of cytotoxic CD8 clonotypes in ibrutinib-treated CLL. Here immunoSEQ multiplex PCR was the method, and the copy in TCRdb shows in-frame clones only, minus some. The sample lists tens of thousands of clones, about 70% occurring once. The authors obtained approximately 2.2 micrograms of genomic DNA from cryopreserved PBMCs for TCR beta libraries. CDR1 and CDR2 from the germline V gene are LNHDA and SQIVND (reference sequence). Deletions cut 5 bases from V and 0 bases from J, with 11 bases between. The CDR3 contains 14 residues.

This rearrangement joins TRBV19 to TRBJ2-7; D call uncertain. The receptor's source is a human donor with chronic lymphocytic leukemia. The material was PBMCs, obtained at disease progression, from a patient treated with ibrutinib. CDR3 sequence: CASSYGKGSYEQYF. The CDR3 DNA reads as TGTGCCAGTAGTTATGGGAAAGGCTCCTACGAGCAGTACTTC. Together with reference TRBV19 and TRBJ2-7, the CDR3 gives the full variable domain: DGGITQSPKYLFRKEGQNVTLSCEQNLNHDAMYWYRQDPGQGLRLIYYSQIVNDFQKGDIAEGYSVSREKKESFPLTVTSAQKNPTAFYLCASSYGKGSYEQYFGPGTRLTVT.